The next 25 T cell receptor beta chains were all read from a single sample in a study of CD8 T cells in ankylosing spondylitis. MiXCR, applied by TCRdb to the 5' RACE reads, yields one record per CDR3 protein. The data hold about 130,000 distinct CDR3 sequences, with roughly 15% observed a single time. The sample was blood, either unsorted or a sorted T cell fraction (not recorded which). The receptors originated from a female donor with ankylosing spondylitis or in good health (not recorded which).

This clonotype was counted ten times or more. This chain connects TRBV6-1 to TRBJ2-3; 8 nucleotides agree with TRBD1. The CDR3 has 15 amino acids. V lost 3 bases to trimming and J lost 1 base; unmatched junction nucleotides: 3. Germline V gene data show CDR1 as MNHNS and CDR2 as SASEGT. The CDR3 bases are TGTGCCAGCAGTGAGGGACAGGTCGGCACAGATACGCAGTATTTT. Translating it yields CASSEGQVGTDTQYF.

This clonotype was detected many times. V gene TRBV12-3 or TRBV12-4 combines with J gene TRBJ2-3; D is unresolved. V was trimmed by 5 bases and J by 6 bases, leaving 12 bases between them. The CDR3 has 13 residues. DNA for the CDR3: TGTGCCAGCAGTCCATCCGTGAGGGATACGCAGTATTTT. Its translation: CASSPSVRDTQYF.

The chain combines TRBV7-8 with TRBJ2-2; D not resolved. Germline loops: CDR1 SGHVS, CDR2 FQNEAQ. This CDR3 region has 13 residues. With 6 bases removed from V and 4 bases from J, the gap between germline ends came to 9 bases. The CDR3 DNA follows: TGTGCCAGCAGGCCACAAAGCACCGGGGAGCTGTTTTTT. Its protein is CASRPQSTGELFF.

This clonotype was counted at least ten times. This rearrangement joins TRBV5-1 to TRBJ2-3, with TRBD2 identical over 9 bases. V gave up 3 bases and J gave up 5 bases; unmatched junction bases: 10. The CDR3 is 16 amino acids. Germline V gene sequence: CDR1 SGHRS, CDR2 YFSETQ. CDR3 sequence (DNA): TGCGCCAGCAGCTCCACTTTTAGCGGGGGTCAAGATACGCAGTATTTT. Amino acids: CASSSTFSGGQDTQYF.

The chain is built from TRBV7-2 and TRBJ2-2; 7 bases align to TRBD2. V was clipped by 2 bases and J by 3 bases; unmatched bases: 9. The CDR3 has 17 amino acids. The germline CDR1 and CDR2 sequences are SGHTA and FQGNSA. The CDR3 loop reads CASSLLWRGTYTGELFF. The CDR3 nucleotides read TGTGCCAGCAGCTTACTCTGGCGGGGGACTTACACCGGGGAGCTGTTTTTT.

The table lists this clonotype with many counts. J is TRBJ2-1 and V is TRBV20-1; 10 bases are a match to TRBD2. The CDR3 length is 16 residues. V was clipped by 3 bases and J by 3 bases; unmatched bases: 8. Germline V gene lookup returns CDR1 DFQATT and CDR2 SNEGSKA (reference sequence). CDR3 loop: CSASGYLAGDYNEQFF. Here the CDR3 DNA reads TGCAGTGCTAGTGGGTACCTAGCGGGGGACTACAATGAGCAGTTCTTC.

CDR3 sequence reads: CASSPGTGANQPQHF. In nucleotides, the CDR3 is TGTGCCAGCAGCCCCGGGACAGGGGCTAACCAGCCCCAGCATTTT. This chain links TRBV7-9 with TRBJ1-5, with 10 bases matching TRBD1. In germline, CDR1 is SEHNR, CDR2 FQNEAQ (reference sequence). This CDR3 spans 15 amino acids. The V and J ends lost 5 bases and 7 bases, in that order; junction bases with no gene match: 8.

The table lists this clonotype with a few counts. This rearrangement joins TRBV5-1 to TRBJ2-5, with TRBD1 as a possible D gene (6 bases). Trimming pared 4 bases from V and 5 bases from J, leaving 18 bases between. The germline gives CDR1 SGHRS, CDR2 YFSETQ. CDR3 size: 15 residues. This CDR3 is CASSPEGGSAETQYF. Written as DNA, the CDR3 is TGCGCCAGCAGCCCGGAAGGGGGAAGTGCGGAGACCCAGTACTTC.

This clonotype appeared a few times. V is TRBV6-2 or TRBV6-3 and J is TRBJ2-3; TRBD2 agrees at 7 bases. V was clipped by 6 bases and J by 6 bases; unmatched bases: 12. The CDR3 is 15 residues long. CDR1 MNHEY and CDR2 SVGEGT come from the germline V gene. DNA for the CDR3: TGTGCCAGCAGCACGGGGACTATCCCCAGCGATACGCAGTATTTT. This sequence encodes CASSTGTIPSDTQYF.

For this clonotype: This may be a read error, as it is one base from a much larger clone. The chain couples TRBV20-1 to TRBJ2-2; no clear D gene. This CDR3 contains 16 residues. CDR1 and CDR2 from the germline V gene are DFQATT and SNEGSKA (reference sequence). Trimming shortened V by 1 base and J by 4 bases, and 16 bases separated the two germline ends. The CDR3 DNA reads TGCAGTGCTAGAGTTCAAGGTCGCATCCTCACCGGGGAGCTGTTTTTT. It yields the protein CSARVQGRILTGELFF.

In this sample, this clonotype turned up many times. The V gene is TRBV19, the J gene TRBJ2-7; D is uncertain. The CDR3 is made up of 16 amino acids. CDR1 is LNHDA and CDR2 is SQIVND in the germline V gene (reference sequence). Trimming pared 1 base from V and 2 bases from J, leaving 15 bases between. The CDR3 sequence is CASSIAGGGVPYEQYF. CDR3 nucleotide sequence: TGTGCCAGTAGTATAGCGGGCGGTGGCGTTCCCTACGAGCAGTACTTC.

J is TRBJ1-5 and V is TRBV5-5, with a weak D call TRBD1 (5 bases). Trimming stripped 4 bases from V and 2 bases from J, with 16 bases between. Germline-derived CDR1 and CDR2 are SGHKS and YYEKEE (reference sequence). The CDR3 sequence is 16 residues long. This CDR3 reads CASSRGGANGNQPQHF. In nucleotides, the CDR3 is TGTGCCAGCAGCCGGGGCGGGGCGAACGGCAATCAGCCCCAGCATTTT.

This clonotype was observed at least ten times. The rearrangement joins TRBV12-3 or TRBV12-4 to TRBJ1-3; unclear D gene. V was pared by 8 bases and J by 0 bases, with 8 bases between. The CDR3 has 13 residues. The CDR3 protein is CASQPLSGNTIYF. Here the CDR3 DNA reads TGTGCCAGCCAGCCCCTCTCTGGAAACACCATATATTTT.

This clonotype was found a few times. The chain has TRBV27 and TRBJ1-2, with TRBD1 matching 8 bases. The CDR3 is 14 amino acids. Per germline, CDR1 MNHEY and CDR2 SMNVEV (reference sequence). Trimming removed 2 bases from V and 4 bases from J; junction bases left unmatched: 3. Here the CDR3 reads CASSLGQGPYGYTF. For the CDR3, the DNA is TGTGCCAGCAGTTTAGGACAGGGCCCCTATGGCTACACCTTC.

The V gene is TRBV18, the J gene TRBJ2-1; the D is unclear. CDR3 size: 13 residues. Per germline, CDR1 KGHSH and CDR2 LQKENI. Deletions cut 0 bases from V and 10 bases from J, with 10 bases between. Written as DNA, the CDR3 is TGTGCCAGCTCACCACCGTCAGAGCTGGAGCAGTTCTTC. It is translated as CASSPPSELEQFF. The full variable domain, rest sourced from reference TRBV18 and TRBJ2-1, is NAGVMQNPRHLVRRRGQEARLRCSPMKGHSHVYWYRQLPEEGLKFMVYLQKENIIDESGMPKERFSAEFPKEGPSILRIQQVVRGDSAAYFCASSPPSELEQFFGPGTRLTVL.

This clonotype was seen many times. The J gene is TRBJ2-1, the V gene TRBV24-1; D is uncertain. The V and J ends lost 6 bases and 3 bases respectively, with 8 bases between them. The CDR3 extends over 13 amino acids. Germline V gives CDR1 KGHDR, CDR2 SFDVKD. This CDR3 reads CATSFQRYNEQFF. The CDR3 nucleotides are TGTGCCACCAGTTTCCAGCGCTACAATGAGCAGTTCTTC.

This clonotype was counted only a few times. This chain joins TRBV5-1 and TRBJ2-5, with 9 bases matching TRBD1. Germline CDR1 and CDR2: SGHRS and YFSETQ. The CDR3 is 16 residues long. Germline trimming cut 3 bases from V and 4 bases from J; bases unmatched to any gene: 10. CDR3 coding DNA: TGCGCCAGCAGCTCAACGCGAACAGGGGGCGGAGAGACCCAGTACTTC. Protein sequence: CASSSTRTGGGETQYF.

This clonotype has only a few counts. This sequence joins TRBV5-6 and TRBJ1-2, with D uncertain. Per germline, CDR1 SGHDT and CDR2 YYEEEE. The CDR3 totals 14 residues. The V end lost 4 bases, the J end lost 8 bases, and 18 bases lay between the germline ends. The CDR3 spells CASSPSVGSGGYTF. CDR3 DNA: TGTGCCAGCAGCCCCAGCGTGGGGTCGGGGGGCTACACCTTC. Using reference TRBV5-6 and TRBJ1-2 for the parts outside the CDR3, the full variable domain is DAGVTQSPTHLIKTRGQQVTLRCSPKSGHDTVSWYQQALGQGPQFIFQYYEEEERQRGNFPDRFSGHQFPNYSSELNVNALLLGDSALYLCASSPSVGSGGYTFGSGTRLTVV.

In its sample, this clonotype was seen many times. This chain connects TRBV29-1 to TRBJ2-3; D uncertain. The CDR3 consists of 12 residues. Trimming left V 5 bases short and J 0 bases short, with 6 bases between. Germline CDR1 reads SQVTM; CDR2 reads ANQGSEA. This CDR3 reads CSVFISTDTQYF. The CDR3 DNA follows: TGCAGCGTTTTTATTAGCACAGATACGCAGTATTTT.

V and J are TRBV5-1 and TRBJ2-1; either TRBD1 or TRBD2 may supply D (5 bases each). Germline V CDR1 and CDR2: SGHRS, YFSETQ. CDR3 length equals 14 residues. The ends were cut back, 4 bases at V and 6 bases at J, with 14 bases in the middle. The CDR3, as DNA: TGCGCCAGCAGCCGGGACGACAGCACCAATGAGCAGTTCTTC. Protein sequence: CASSRDDSTNEQFF.

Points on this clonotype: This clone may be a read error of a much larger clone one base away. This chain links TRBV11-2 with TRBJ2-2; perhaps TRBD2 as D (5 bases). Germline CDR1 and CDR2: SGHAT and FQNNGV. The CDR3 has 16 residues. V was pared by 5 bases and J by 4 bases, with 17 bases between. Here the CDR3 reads CASSVSGIPGTGELFF. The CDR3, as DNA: TGTGCCAGCAGCGTTTCGGGAATCCCGGGCACCGGGGAGCTGTTTTTT.

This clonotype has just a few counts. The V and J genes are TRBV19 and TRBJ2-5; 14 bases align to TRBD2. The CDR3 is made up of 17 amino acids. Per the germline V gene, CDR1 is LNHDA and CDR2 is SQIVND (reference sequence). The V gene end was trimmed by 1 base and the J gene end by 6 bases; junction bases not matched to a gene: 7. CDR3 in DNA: TGTGCCAGTAGTATAGGCGGACTAGCGGGAGGAGAGAAGACCCAGTACTTC. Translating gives CASSIGGLAGGEKTQYF.

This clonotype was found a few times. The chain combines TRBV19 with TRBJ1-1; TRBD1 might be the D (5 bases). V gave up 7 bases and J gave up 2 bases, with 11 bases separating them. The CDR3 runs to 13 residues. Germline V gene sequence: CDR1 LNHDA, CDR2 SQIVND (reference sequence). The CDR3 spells CASTQDRNTEAFF. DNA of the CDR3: TGTGCCAGTACCCAAGACAGAAACACTGAAGCTTTCTTT.

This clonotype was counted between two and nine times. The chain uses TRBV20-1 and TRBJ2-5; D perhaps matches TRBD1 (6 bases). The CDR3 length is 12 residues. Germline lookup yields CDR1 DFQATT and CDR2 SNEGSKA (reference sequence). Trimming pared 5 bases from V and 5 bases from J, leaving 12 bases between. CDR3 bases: TGCAGTGCTGGCAGGGGAAGGGAGACCCAGTACTTC. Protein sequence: CSAGRGRETQYF.

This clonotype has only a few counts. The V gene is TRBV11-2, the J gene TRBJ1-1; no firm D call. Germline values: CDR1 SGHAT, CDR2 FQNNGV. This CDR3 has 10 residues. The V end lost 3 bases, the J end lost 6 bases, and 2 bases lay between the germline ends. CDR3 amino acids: CASSLAEAFF. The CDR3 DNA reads TGTGCCAGCAGCTTGGCTGAAGCTTTCTTT.